The T cell receptor (beta chain) under discussion was sequenced for a study of T cell responses to AZD1222 COVID-19 vaccine. Libraries were prepared by immunoSEQ multiplex PCR; TCRdb keeps only in-frame clonotypes and omits some of them. The sample includes some 100,000 clones, more than 75% of them seen just once. Unmatched junction bases numbered 11, after V lost 4 bases and J lost 12 bases. Germline V gives CDR1 KGHSH, CDR2 LQKENI. The CDR3 has 14 amino acids. The chain carries TRBV18 and TRBJ1-2, with 10 bases matching TRBD1. The receptor's source is an adult in good health. The material sequenced was peripheral blood, taken on day 0 of AZD1222 vaccination. The CDR3 region is CASSLMDRGSPHTF. CDR3 nucleotide sequence: TGTGCCAGCTCACTTATGGACAGGGGGTCCCCCCACACCTTC.